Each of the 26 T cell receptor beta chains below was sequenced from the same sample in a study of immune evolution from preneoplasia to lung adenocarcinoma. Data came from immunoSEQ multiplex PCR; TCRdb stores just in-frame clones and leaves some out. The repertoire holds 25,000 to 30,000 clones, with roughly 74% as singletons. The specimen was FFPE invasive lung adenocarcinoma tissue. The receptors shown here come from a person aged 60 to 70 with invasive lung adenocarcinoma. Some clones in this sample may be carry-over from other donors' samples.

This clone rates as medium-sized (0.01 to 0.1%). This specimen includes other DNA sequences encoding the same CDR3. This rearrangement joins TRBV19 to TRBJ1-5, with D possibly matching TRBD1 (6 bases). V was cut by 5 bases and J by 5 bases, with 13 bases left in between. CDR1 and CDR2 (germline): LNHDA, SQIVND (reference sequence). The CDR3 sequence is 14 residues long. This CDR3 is CASSPTGLDQPQHF. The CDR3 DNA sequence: TGTGCCAGTAGTCCTACAGGGCTTGATCAGCCCCAGCATTTT.

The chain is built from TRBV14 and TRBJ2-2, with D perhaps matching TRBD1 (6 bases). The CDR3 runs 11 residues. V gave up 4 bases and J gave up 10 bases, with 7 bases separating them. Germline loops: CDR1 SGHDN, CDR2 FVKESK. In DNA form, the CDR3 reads TGTGCCAGCAGCCCAGGGGTGGAGCTGTTTTTT. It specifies CASSPGVELFF.

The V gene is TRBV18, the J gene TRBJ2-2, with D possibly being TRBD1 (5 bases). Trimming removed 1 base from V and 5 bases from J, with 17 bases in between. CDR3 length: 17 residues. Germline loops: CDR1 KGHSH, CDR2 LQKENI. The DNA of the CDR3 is TGTGCCAGCTCACCACTCTCTCCCCAGGGTGGTACCGGGGAGCTGTTTTTT. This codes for CASSPLSPQGGTGELFF.

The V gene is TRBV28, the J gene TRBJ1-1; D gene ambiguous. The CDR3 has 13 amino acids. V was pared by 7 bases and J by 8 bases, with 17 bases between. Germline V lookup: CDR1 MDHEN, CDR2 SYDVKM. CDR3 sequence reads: CASTPRHSTEAFF. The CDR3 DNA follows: TGTGCCAGCACCCCCCGACACTCCACCGAAGCTTTCTTT.

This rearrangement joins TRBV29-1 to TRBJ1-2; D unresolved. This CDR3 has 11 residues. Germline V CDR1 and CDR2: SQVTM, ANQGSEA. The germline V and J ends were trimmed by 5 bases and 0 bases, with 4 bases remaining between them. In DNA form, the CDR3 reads TGCAGCGTTAACACTAACTATGGCTACACCTTC. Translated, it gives CSVNTNYGYTF. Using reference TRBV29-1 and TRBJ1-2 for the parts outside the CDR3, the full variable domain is SAVISQKPSRDICQRGTSLTIQCQVDSQVTMMFWYRQQPGQSLTLIATANQGSEATYESGFVIDKFPISRPNLTFSTLTVSNMSPEDSSIYLCSVNTNYGYTFGSGTRLTVV.

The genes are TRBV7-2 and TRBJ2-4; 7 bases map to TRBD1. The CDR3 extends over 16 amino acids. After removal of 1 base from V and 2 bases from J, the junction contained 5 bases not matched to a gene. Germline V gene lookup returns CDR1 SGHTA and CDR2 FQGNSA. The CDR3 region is CASSLEQGSTKNIQYF. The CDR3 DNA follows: TGTGCCAGCAGCTTAGAACAGGGGTCGACCAAAAACATTCAGTACTTC.

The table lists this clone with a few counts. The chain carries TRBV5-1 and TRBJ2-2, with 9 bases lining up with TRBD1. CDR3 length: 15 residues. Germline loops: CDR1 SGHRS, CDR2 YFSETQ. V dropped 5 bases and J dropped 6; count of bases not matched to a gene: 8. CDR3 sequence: CASSRWTGEAGELFF. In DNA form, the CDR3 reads TGCGCCAGCAGTCGCTGGACAGGGGAAGCCGGGGAGCTGTTTTTT.

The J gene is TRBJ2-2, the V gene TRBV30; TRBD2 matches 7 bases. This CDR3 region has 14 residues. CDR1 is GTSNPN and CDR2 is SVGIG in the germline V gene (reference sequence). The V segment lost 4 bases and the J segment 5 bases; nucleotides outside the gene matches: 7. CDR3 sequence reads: CAWTGGSGTGELFF. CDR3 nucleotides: TGTGCCTGGACTGGCGGGAGTGGAACCGGGGAGCTGTTTTTT.

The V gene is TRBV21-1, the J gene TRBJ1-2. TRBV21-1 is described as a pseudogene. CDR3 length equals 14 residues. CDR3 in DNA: TGTGCCAGCAGCAAGGGCGTGAGGAATTTTGGCTACACCTTC. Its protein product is CASSKGVRNFGYTF.

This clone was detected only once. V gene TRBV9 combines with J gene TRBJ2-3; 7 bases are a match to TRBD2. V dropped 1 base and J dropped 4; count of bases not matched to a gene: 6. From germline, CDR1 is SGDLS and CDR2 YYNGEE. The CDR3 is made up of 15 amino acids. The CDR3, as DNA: TGTGCCAGCAGCGTATACCAGCGGGGCTCAGATACGCAGTATTTT. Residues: CASSVYQRGSDTQYF.

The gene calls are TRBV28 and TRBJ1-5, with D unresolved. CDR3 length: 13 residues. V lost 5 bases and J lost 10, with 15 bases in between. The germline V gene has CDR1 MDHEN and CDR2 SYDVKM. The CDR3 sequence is CASSQAGPRPQHF. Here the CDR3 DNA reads TGTGCCAGCAGTCAGGCAGGACCCAGACCCCAGCATTTT.

CDR3 loop: CATKAREFYEQYF. The CDR3 DNA reads TGTGCCACCAAGGCCCGAGAATTCTACGAGCAGTACTTC. The chain couples TRBV2 to TRBJ2-7; no definite D call. With 10 bases removed from V and 3 bases from J, the gap between germline ends came to 16 bases. The germline V gene has CDR1 SNHLY and CDR2 FYNNEI. The CDR3 is 13 amino acids.

The DNA of the CDR3 is TGTGCCAGCAGCTTAAGGACAGGCGACAACTATGGCTACACCTTC. The encoded protein is CASSLRTGDNYGYTF. This sequence joins TRBV11-2 and TRBJ1-2, with 7 bases aligning to TRBD1. CDR1 and CDR2 from the germline V gene are SGHAT and FQNNGV. This CDR3 contains 15 residues. Trimming took 2 bases from V and 2 from J; bases not matched to a gene: 5.

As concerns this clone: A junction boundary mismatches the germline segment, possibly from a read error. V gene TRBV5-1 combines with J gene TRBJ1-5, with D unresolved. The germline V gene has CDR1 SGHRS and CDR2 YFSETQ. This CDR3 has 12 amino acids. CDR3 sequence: CASSEPGQSQHF. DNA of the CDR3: TGCGCCAGCAGCGAGCCCGGTCAGTCCCAGCATTTT.

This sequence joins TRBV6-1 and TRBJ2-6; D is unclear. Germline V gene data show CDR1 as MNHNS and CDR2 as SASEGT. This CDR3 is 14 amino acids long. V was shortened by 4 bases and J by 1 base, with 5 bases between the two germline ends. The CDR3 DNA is TGTGCCAGCAGTGGCTCGTCTGGGGCCAACGTCCTGACTTTC. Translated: CASSGSSGANVLTF.

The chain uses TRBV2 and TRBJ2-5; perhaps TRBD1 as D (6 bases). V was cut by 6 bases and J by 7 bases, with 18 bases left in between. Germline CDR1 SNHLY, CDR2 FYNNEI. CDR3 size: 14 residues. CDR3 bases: TGTGCCAGCAGCCCTAGAGGACAGTATGGGACCCAGTACTTC. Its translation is CASSPRGQYGTQYF.

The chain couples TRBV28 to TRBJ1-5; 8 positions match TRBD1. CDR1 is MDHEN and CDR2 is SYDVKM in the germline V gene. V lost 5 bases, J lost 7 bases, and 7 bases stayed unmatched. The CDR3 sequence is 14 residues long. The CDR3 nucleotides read TGTGCCAGCAGTATACAGGGGGGTGGGCAGCCCCAGCATTTT. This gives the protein CASSIQGGGQPQHF.

The CDR3 reads CASSTTSGGQETQYF. CDR3 in DNA: TGTGCCAGCTCGACGACTAGCGGGGGACAAGAGACCCAGTACTTC. The chain joins TRBV18 to TRBJ2-5, with TRBD2 matching over 12 bases. This CDR3 contains 15 residues. Germline V gene data show CDR1 as KGHSH and CDR2 as LQKENI. V trimming: 6 bases; J trimming: 2 bases; junction bases outside the gene matches: 4.

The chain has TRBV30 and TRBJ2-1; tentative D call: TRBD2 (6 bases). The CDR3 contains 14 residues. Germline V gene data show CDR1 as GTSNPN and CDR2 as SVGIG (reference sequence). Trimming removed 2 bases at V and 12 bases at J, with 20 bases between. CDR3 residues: CAWSLDYEARPQFF. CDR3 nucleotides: TGTGCCTGGAGTCTGGACTACGAAGCCCGCCCGCAGTTCTTC. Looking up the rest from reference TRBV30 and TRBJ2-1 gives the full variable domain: SQTIHQWPATLVQPVGSPLSLECTVEGTSNPNLYWYRQAAGRGLQLLFYSVGIGQISSEVPQNLSASRPQDRQFILSSKKLLLSDSGFYLCAWSLDYEARPQFFGPGTRLTVL.

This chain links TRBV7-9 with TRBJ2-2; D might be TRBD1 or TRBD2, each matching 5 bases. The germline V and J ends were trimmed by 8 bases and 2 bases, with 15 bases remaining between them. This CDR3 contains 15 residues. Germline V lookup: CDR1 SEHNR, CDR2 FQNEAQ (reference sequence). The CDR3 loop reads CASFEAGRNTGELFF. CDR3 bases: TGTGCCAGCTTCGAGGCAGGGAGAAACACCGGGGAGCTGTTTTTT. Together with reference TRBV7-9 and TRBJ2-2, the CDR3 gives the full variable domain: DTGVSQNPRHKITKRGQNVTFRCDPISEHNRLYWYRQTLGQGPEFLTYFQNEAQLEKSRLLSDRFSAERPKGSFSTLEIQRTEQGDSAMYLCASFEAGRNTGELFFGEGSRLTVL.

The CDR3 sequence: CASRIQETQYF. CDR3 DNA sequence: TGTGCCAGCAGAATTCAGGAGACCCAGTACTTC. The gene calls are TRBV6-6 and TRBJ2-5; no reliable D call. Germline lookup yields CDR1 MNHNY and CDR2 SVGAGI (reference sequence). V was clipped by 6 bases and J by 5 bases, with 7 bases between them. The CDR3 contains 11 residues.

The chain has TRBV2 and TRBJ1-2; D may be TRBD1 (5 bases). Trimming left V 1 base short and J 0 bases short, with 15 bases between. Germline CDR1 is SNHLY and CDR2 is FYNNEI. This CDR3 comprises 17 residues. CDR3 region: CASSEGLPGNSNYGYTF. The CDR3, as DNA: TGTGCCAGCAGTGAAGGTCTACCAGGGAACTCTAACTATGGCTACACCTTC.

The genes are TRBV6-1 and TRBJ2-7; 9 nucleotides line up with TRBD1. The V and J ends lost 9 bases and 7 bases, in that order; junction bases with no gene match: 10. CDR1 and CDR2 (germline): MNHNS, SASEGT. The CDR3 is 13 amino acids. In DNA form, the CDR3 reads TGTGCCAGTCCTAAGGGGACAGGGTTAGAGCAGTACTTC. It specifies CASPKGTGLEQYF.

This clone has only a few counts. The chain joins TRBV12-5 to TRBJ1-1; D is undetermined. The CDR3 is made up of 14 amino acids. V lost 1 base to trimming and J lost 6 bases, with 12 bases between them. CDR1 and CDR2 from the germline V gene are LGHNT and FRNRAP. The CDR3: CASGLDPGFAEAFF. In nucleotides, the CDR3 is TGTGCTAGTGGTTTGGACCCGGGGTTCGCTGAAGCTTTCTTT.

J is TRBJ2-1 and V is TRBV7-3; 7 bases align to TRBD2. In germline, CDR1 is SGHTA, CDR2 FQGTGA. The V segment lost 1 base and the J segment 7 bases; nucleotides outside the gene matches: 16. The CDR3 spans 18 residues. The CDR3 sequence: CASSLSATSDPLRNEQFF. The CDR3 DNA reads TGTGCCAGCAGCTTAAGTGCAACTAGCGACCCTTTGAGGAATGAGCAGTTCTTC.

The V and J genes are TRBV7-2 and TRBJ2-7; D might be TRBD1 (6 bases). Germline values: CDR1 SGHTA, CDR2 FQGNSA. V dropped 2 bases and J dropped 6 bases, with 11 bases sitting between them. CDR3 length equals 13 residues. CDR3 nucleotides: TGTGCCAGCAGCTTAAGGGACATGCTCGAGCAGTACTTC. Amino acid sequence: CASSLRDMLEQYF.